Here is one T cell receptor (beta chain) with its context. Its specificity is not known. The source of the sample is a study of T cells in tumors after PD-1 blockade. Study at large: Some patients also took daily vismodegib 150 mg during anti-PD-1 treatment. Findings of the study overall: Blood contained roughly 43% of the tumor's TCR clonotypes.

Before and after PD-1 blockade, biopsies were collected from the same primary tumor site. The table came from immunoSEQ multiplex PCR; TCRdb's copy has only in-frame clones and leaves some out. The data contain fewer than 15,000 clones, approximately 64% of them singletons. Trimming at V came to 3 bases and at J to 11 bases, leaving 12 bases not matched to a gene. The CDR3 sequence is 14 residues long. The germline V gene encodes CDR1 SGDLS and CDR2 YYNGEE. The chain links TRBV9 to TRBJ1-1, with TRBD1 identical over 8 bases. The sequenced sample was tumor tissue, obtained before anti-PD-1 treatment. The source of this sequence is a human donor with cutaneous squamous cell carcinoma. CDR3 nucleotide sequence: TGTGCCAGCAGCGGAAGTGCAGGGGGCGCGATTGCTTTCTTT. This codes for CASSGSAGGAIAFF. Drawing the rest from reference TRBV9 and TRBJ1-1, the complete variable domain is DSGVTQTPKHLITATGQRVTLRCSPRSGDLSVYWYQQSLDQGLQFLIQYYNGEERAKGNILERFSAQQFPDLHSELNLSSLELGDSALYFCASSGSAGGAIAFFGQGTRLTVV.